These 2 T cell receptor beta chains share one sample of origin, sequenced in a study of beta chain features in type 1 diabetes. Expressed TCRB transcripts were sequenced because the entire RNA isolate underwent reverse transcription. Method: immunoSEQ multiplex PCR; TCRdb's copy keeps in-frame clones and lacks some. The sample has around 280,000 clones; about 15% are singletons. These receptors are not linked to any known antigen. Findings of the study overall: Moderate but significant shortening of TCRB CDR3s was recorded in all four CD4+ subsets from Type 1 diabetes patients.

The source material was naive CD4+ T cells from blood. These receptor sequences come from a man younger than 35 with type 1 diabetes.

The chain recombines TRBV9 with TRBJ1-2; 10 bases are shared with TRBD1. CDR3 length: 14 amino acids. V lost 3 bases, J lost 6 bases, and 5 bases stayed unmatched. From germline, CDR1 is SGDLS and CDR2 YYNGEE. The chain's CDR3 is CASSGPGTGDGYTF. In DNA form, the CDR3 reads TGTGCCAGCAGCGGACCCGGGACAGGGGATGGCTACACCTTC.

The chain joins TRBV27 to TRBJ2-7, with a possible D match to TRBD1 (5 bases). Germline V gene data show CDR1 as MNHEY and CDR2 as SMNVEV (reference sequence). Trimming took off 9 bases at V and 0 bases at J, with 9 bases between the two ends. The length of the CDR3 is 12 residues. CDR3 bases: TGTGCCAGGGACACATACTCCTACGAGCAGTACTTC. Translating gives CARDTYSYEQYF.